This T cell receptor beta chain was recorded in a study of vaccination and CD4 T cells after COVID-19. For the study at large: Stimulation of cells relied on overlapping spike peptides derived from SARS-CoV-2, HCoV-NL63, HCoV-OC43 and HCoV-229E. Control cultures used a CEFX viral epitope pool, an HIV-1 Nef peptide pool, or no peptide.

Germline V gene sequence: CDR1 SGHNT, CDR2 YYREEE (reference sequence). The CDR3 sequence is 14 residues long. V shed 0 bases and J shed 1 base, with 7 bases lying between them. At the Johns Hopkins FTIC core, DNA taken from cultured CD4+ T cells was sequenced by way of the Oncomine TCR Beta short-read assay. The source of extracted genomic DNA was cultured CD4+ T cells. MiXCR, applied by TCRdb to the PCR reads, yields one record per CDR3 protein. The sample has about 20,000 distinct CDR3 sequences, 60% seen once; the top ten hold 8% to 9.5%. As to this clonotype: Its antigen remains unidentified.

This sample's treatment: roughly 10-day PBMC culture with coronavirus spike peptide pools or control peptides (ViraFEST assay). The TCR sequence derives from a human donor who had recovered from COVID-19. The rearrangement links TRBV5-4 to TRBJ1-1, with D unresolved. The sequencing used CD4+ T cells from blood, cultured in vitro, collected after SARS-CoV-2 vaccination. The CDR3 DNA reads as TGTGCCAGCAGCTTGGCGGTAGGGAACACTGAAGCTTTCTTT. As protein: CASSLAVGNTEAFF.